This T cell receptor beta chain is drawn from a study of control samples from healthy donors and cancer patients. The V gene's germline CDR1 is SGHDT and CDR2 YYEEEE. The CDR3 loop spans 15 amino acids. V was pared by 3 bases and J by 5 bases, with 17 bases between. The table came from immunoSEQ multiplex PCR; TCRdb's copy has only in-frame clones and leaves some out. The repertoire holds about 120,000 clones, 85% to 90% seen once, with approximately 1.1% in the top ten. Specimen: PBMCs. V is TRBV5-6 and J is TRBJ2-5; unclear D gene. The origin of this receptor is a woman in her forties or fifties with colorectal cancer. CDR3 amino acids: CASSYNRDPWETQYF. In DNA, the CDR3 is TGTGCCAGCAGCTATAACCGAGACCCTTGGGAGACCCAGTACTTC.